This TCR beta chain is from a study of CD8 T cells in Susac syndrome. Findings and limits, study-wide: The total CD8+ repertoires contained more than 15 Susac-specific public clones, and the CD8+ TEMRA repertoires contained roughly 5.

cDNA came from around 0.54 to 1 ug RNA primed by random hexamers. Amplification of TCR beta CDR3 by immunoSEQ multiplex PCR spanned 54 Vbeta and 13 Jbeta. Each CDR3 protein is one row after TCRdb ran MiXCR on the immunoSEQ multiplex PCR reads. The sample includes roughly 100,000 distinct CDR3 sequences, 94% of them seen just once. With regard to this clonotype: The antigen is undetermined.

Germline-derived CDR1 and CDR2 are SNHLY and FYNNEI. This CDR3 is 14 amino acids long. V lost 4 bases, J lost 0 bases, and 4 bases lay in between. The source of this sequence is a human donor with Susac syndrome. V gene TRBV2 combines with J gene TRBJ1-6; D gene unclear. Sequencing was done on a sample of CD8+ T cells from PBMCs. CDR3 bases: TGTGCCAGCAGTGCGGACTCCTATAATTCACCCCTCCACTTT. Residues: CASSADSYNSPLHF.